These 3 T cell receptor beta chains came from one sample sequenced in a study of identifying expanded T cells in peripheral blood. TCRdb's table, derived via immunoSEQ multiplex PCR, lists solely in-frame clones and lacks some. The sample lists 70,000 or so clones, roughly 90% occurring once. Material for sequencing was blood. The receptors derive from a person between 18 and 75 years old in good health.

The chain uses TRBV4-1 and TRBJ2-7; 8 bases match TRBD1. After removal of 2 bases from V and 3 bases from J, the junction contained 6 bases not matched to a gene. The germline gives CDR1 MGHRA, CDR2 YSYEKL. The CDR3 has 15 amino acids. CDR3: CASSQTGQADYEQYF. The CDR3 bases are TGCGCCAGCAGCCAAACGGGACAGGCGGACTACGAGCAGTACTTC.

The chain carries TRBV27 and TRBJ2-1; TRBD2 matches at 14 bases. The J segment lost 6 bases and the V segment lost 4 bases, leaving 2 bases of the junction unmatched. Germline V lookup: CDR1 MNHEY, CDR2 SMNVEV (reference sequence). This CDR3 is built from 15 residues. The CDR3 region is CASSSGTSGSNEQFF. In nucleotides, the CDR3 is TGTGCCAGCAGTTCCGGGACTAGCGGGAGCAATGAGCAGTTCTTC.

This clone came up a few times. The genes are TRBV5-1 and TRBJ1-3; no clear D gene. The CDR3 covers 14 residues. Germline V gene data show CDR1 as SGHRS and CDR2 as YFSETQ. The V end was cut by 2 bases, the J end by 2 bases, with 8 bases between. In DNA form, the CDR3 reads TGCGCCAGCAGCTTCGGAGGGACTGGAAACACCATATATTTT. Residues: CASSFGGTGNTIYF.